The entry below describes one T cell receptor (beta chain). This record belongs to a study of blood T cell repertoires in COVID-19. Background on the study: The origin of the acute and convalescent COVID-19 samples was the United States, Italy and Spain. From T cells, B-cell-depleted T cells, or PBMCs came the material, which was cDNA or gDNA.

Per the study methods: Reference gene primers were amplified, and this amplification served to estimate nucleated cell counts. Data came from immunoSEQ multiplex PCR; TCRdb stores just in-frame clones and leaves some out. V, J and clone size are taken as reported in that table, and D and trimming were inferred from the DNA itself. The sample carries about 110,000 clones, approximately 88% recorded once. The CDR3 runs 12 residues. CDR1 SGHDN and CDR2 FVKESK come from the germline V gene. The V and J ends lost 0 bases and 13 bases respectively, with 10 bases between them. This sequence joins TRBV14 and TRBJ2-1; no clear D. The sample consisted of peripheral blood. The receptor comes from a woman between 65 and 79 years old with acute or convalescent COVID-19. DNA of the CDR3: TGTGCCAGCAGCCAAGATTGGCAAAATCAGTTCTTC. Translated: CASSQDWQNQFF.